This TCR beta chain was observed in a study of cytomegalovirus exposure and HLA in healthy donors. Study overall: There were approximately 81 million unique TCRs (from HLA-typed donors) in an early data release.

Primers: 60 Vbeta forward and 13 Jbeta reverse. Profiled with immunoSEQ multiplex PCR; TCRdb holds only in-frame clones, not every one. This sample yields under 200,000 clones, of which about 85% are seen a single time; 1.5% to 2.5% belongs to the top ten. The trim removed 2 bases at V and 5 bases at J, leaving 6 bases unmatched. The CDR3 loop spans 15 amino acids. Germline loops: CDR1 KGHSH, CDR2 LQKENI. Input material: PBMCs. The rearrangement joins TRBV18 to TRBJ1-1; 9 bases fit TRBD1. This clonotype was obtained from a man aged 18-30 years in good health and CMV-seronegative. This chain's CDR3 is CASSPGDRVRTEAFF. CDR3 in DNA: TGTGCCAGCTCACCAGGGGACAGGGTGAGGACTGAAGCTTTCTTT. The variable domain in full, completed from reference TRBV18 and TRBJ1-1, reads NAGVMQNPRHLVRRRGQEARLRCSPMKGHSHVYWYRQLPEEGLKFMVYLQKENIIDESGMPKERFSAEFPKEGPSILRIQQVVRGDSAAYFCASSPGDRVRTEAFFGQGTRLTVV.